These 17 T cell receptor beta chains were sequenced from one sample in a study of T cell repertoires in cytomegalovirus infection. TCRdb reprocessed the reads with MiXCR, giving one entry per CDR3 protein. The data hold 150,000 to 200,000 distinct CDR3 sequences, with roughly a fifth observed a single time. The sequenced material came from PBMCs. The receptor source for this set is a human donor in good health (CMV status not recorded). Some clones in this sample may be carry-over from other donors' samples.

The rearrangement uses TRBV6-2 or TRBV6-3 and TRBJ2-1, with D possibly being TRBD2 (6 bases). This CDR3 has 12 amino acids. Germline V CDR1 and CDR2: MNHEY, SVGEGT. The V end was cut by 6 bases, the J end by 7 bases, with 10 bases between. CDR3 nucleotides: TGTGCCAGCAGAACTAGCCTGAATGAGCAGTTCTTC. It yields the protein CASRTSLNEQFF.

Only a few counts were recorded for this clonotype. The gene calls are TRBV28 and TRBJ1-5; TRBD1 matches 7 bases. Germline trimming cut 6 bases from V and 3 bases from J; bases unmatched to any gene: 8. The CDR3 consists of 15 residues. The V gene's germline CDR1 is MDHEN and CDR2 SYDVKM. CDR3 in amino acids: CASRDDRALNQPQHF. The CDR3, as DNA: TGTGCCAGCAGAGATGACAGGGCCCTCAATCAGCCCCAGCATTTT.

There are a few counts of this clonotype. CDR3 sequence (DNA): TGCAGCGTTGTAGAAGGACAGGGGAACACTGAAGCTTTCTTT. Its protein product is CSVVEGQGNTEAFF. The V call is TRBV29-1, the J call TRBJ1-1; 8 bases line up with TRBD1. The CDR3 spans 14 residues. The V gene end was trimmed by 4 bases and the J gene end by 1 base; junction bases not matched to a gene: 5. Germline values: CDR1 SQVTM, CDR2 ANQGSEA.

This clonotype turned up a few times. The chain recombines TRBV6-1 with TRBJ2-7; TRBD1 agrees at 7 bases. Germline V gene sequence: CDR1 MNHNS, CDR2 SASEGT. V gave up 7 bases and J gave up 3 bases; unmatched junction bases: 3. The CDR3 totals 12 residues. The chain's CDR3 is CASTGTDYEQYF. The CDR3 nucleotides are TGTGCCAGCACAGGGACAGACTACGAGCAGTACTTC.

The chain recombines TRBV25-1 with TRBJ2-1; a possible D gene is TRBD2 (8 bases). The CDR3 is 24 amino acids. Trimming left V 3 bases short and J 8 bases short, with 44 bases between. Germline CDR1 MGHDK, CDR2 SYGVNS. This CDR3 is CASSETLRDSQNLRPAREGDEQFF. The CDR3 nucleotides are TGTGCCAGCAGTGAGACTTTGCGGGACAGCCAGAACCTTAGACCAGCTCGGGAGGGGGATGAGCAGTTCTTC.

The chain employs TRBV6-8 and TRBJ2-1, with 9 bases that match TRBD2. The V gene's germline CDR1 is MNHGY and CDR2 SAAAGT. The CDR3 is made up of 17 amino acids. The ends lost 2 bases at V and 8 bases at J; junction bases unmatched: 13. The CDR3 reads CASSYRPSGNRKDEQFF. Here the CDR3 DNA reads TGTGCCAGCAGTTACAGGCCTAGCGGGAATAGGAAGGATGAGCAGTTCTTC.

The rearrangement links TRBV18 to TRBJ2-1; TRBD2 matches at 9 bases. This CDR3 comprises 13 residues. Germline CDR1 reads KGHSH; CDR2 reads LQKENI. V shed 6 bases and J 8 bases; nucleotides not matched to a gene: 5. CDR3 in amino acids: CASSSGRSDEQFF. CDR3 coding DNA: TGTGCCAGCTCGAGCGGGAGGAGTGATGAGCAGTTCTTC.

This clonotype was observed a few times. The V gene is TRBV6-2 or TRBV6-3, the J gene TRBJ2-1; TRBD2 matches 8 bases. This CDR3 is 18 amino acids long. With V trimmed by 0 bases and J by 4 bases, 11 bases remained unmatched. Germline V gene sequence: CDR1 MNHEY, CDR2 SVGEGT. The CDR3 coding sequence is TGTGCCAGCAGTTACTCGGAAACGACCGGGACTAGATACAATGAGCAGTTCTTC. It specifies CASSYSETTGTRYNEQFF.

V and J are TRBV28 and TRBJ1-1; weak D call: TRBD1 (5 bases). Deletions cut 3 bases from V and 1 base from J, with 15 bases between. CDR1 MDHEN and CDR2 SYDVKM come from the germline V gene. This CDR3 is 16 amino acids long. The CDR3 bases are TGTGCCAGCAGTTTGTTACCGACAGCGACGAACACTGAAGCTTTCTTT. It encodes CASSLLPTATNTEAFF.

This clonotype has a count of ten or more. The V gene is TRBV20-1, the J gene TRBJ1-1; TRBD1 might be the D (5 bases). Per the germline V gene, CDR1 is DFQATT and CDR2 is SNEGSKA (reference sequence). The CDR3 has 12 residues. The V end was cut by 4 bases, the J end by 1 base, with 7 bases between. The CDR3 DNA sequence: TGCAGTGCTACAGGGCCGAACACTGAAGCTTTCTTT. Its translation is CSATGPNTEAFF.

The rearrangement joins TRBV11-2 to TRBJ1-1, with 7 bases identical to TRBD1. The CDR3 is 15 residues long. With 5 bases clipped from V and 5 bases from J, the junction kept 11 bases outside the gene matches. Per germline, CDR1 SGHAT and CDR2 FQNNGV. The CDR3 reads CASSPWTGRGTEAFF. CDR3 in DNA: TGTGCCAGCAGCCCTTGGACAGGTCGAGGGACTGAAGCTTTCTTT.

There are many counts of this clonotype. The genes are TRBV25-1 and TRBJ2-1; 9 bases align to TRBD1. This CDR3 spans 19 amino acids. CDR1 and CDR2 (germline): MGHDK, SYGVNS. V dropped 4 bases and J dropped 4; count of bases not matched to a gene: 17. The CDR3 here is CASSGPTGGDYRGYNEQFF. The CDR3 nucleotides are TGTGCCAGCAGTGGGCCGACAGGGGGAGACTACAGAGGTTACAATGAGCAGTTCTTC.

This rearrangement joins TRBV7-9 to TRBJ2-1; no definite D call. The CDR3 is 12 residues long. Germline V gene sequence: CDR1 SEHNR, CDR2 FQNEAQ (reference sequence). Trimming removed 1 base at V and 9 bases at J, with 7 bases between. The CDR3 bases are TGTGCCAGCAGCTTAGGTGTTCCTGAGCAGTTCTTC. Amino acids: CASSLGVPEQFF.

This clonotype has only a few counts. The rearrangement links TRBV28 to TRBJ2-7; D ambiguous. Germline V gene lookup returns CDR1 MDHEN and CDR2 SYDVKM. V lost 2 bases and J 3 bases, leaving 5 bases between the germline ends. The CDR3 contains 12 residues. CDR3 region: CASSLGFYEQYF. DNA for the CDR3: TGTGCCAGCAGTTTAGGGTTCTACGAGCAGTACTTC.

This clonotype was seen many times. J is TRBJ2-7 and V is TRBV7-2; D uncertain. The germline V gene has CDR1 SGHTA and CDR2 FQGNSA. This CDR3 has 15 residues. V dropped 1 base and J dropped 0 bases, with 10 bases sitting between them. CDR3 sequence: CASSLGGQISYEQYF. CDR3 nucleotide sequence: TGTGCCAGCAGCTTAGGGGGTCAAATCTCCTACGAGCAGTACTTC.

The table lists this clonotype with many counts. This chain uses TRBV29-1 with TRBJ2-5, with D unresolved. The CDR3 covers 11 residues. Trimming pared 4 bases from V and 2 bases from J, leaving 5 bases between. CDR1 is SQVTM and CDR2 is ANQGSEA in the germline V gene. CDR3 in amino acids: CSVGHQETQYF. The DNA for the CDR3 is TGCAGCGTTGGCCATCAAGAGACCCAGTACTTC.

This clonotype was counted between two and nine times. CDR3 sequence reads: CASSETRHPGNTIYF. CDR3 coding DNA: TGTGCCAGCAGTGAGACACGCCATCCCGGAAACACCATATATTTT. The rearrangement links TRBV6-1 to TRBJ1-3; D unresolved. The germline gives CDR1 MNHNS, CDR2 SASEGT. This CDR3 has 15 residues. Deletions cut 3 bases from V and 4 bases from J, with 13 bases between.